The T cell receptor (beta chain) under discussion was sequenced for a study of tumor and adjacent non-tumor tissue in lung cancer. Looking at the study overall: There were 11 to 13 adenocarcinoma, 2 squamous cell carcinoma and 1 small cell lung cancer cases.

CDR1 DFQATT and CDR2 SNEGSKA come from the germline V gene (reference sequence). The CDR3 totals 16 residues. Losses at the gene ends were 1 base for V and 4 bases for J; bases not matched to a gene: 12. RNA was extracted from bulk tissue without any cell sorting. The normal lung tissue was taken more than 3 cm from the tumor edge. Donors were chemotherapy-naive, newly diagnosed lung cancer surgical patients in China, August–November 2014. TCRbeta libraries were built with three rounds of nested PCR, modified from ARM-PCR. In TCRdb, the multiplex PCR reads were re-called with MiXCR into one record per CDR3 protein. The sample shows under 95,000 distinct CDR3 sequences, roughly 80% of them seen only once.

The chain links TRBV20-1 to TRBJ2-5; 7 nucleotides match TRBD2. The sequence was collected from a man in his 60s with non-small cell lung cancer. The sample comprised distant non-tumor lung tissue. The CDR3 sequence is CSARGEGSVQRETQYF. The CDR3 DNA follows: TGCAGTGCTAGAGGGGAGGGTAGCGTGCAGCGAGAGACCCAGTACTTC.